The TCR beta chain described here comes from a study of esophageal squamous cell carcinoma under preoperative chemotherapy (dated by TCRdb to the late 2010s). Study-wide context: TCR repertoires were profiled in both peripheral blood T cells and tumor-infiltrating lymphocytes. Five or six patients with primary esophageal squamous cell carcinoma were included in the cohort. The effects of paclitaxel-nedaplatin chemotherapy on T-cell receptor repertoires in patients with esophageal squamous cell carcinoma were assessed. Repertoires from samples taken before paclitaxel-nedaplatin therapy were compared with repertoires from samples taken after paclitaxel-nedaplatin therapy.

The library was obtained by PCR. The sequencer listed for this sample is HiSeq X Ten. High-throughput sequencing was used to characterize the TCR repertoires. TCRdb trimmed public reads at Q25 via fastp, called clones via MiXCR and kept in-frame beta chains. Rows with one shared CDR3 protein collapse into an entry with the most common genes and DNA. This sample is represented by 34,000 or so distinct CDR3 sequences; about half of them were singletons. The top ten clonotypes cover 20% to 25% of the sample. The label giving this sample's time point can be read as: after preoperative PTX-NDP chemotherapy. Paclitaxel-nedaplatin was administered to patients as preoperative chemotherapy before surgery. The V end loses 1 base and the J end loses 1 base, and a stretch of 8 bases separates them. The CDR3 numbers 15 residues from cysteine through phenylalanine. The only DNA kept is the CDR3, 45 bases in frame from the first base. CDR1 and CDR2 (MGHRA, YSYEKL) derive from the germline V gene.

In the case of this clonotype: This clone's antigen is unknown. No much larger clone is present one base from it, and per-base qualities are unavailable.

Broad study findings and their caveats: Immediate and substantial changes in clonotype frequency were induced by paclitaxel-nedaplatin therapy, and contraction rather than amplification was more likely to be observed among abundant clones. Post-treatment tumor-infiltrating lymphocytes appeared to be derived in part from peripheral T cells migrating into the tumor, rather than solely from local clonal changes. The analysis included only a few patients with esophageal squamous cell carcinoma, making the cohort small. TCR diversity increased significantly in peripheral T cells after chemotherapy, but not in tumor-infiltrating lymphocytes.

This sample was gathered from a patient given preoperative chemotherapy. The chain is encoded by TRBV4-1 joined to TRBJ2-1; no D gene call is confident. The sequence was collected from a human donor with esophageal squamous cell carcinoma. The donor label of this sample is uncertain. The CDR3 sequence is CASSQGESSYNEQFF. The sequence in DNA is TGCGCCAGCAGCCAAGGAGAATCGTCCTACAATGAGCAGTTCTTC.